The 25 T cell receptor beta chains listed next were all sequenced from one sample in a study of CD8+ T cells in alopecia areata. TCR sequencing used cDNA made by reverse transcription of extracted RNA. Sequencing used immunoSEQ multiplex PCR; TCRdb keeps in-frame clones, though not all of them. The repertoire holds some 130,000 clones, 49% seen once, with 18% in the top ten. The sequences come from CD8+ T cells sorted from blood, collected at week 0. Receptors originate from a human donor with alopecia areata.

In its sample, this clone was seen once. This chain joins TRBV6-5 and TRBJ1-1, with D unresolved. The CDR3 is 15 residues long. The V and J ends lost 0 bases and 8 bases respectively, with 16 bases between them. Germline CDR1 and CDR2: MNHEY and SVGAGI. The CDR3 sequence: CASSYSGEGMSEAFF. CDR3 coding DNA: TGTGCCAGCAGTTACTCGGGTGAAGGTATGAGCGAAGCTTTCTTT.

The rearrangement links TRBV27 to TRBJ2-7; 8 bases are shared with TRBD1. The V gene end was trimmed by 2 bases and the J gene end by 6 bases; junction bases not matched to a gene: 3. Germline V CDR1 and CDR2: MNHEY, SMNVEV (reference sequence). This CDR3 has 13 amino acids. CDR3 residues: CASSLDRGAEQYF. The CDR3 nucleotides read TGTGCCAGCAGTTTAGACAGGGGAGCCGAGCAGTACTTC.

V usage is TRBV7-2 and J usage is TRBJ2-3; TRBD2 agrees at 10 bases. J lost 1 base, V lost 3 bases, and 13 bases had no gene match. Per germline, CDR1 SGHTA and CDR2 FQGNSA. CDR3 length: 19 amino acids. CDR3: CASSLMVKGGLARTDTQYF. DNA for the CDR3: TGTGCCAGCAGCTTGATGGTGAAGGGGGGACTAGCGCGCACAGATACGCAGTATTTT.

CDR3 in amino acids: CSVEDRSVEQFF. CDR3 sequence (DNA): TGCAGCGTTGAAGATCGAAGCGTGGAGCAGTTCTTC. V and J are TRBV29-1 and TRBJ2-1; D unresolved. The CDR3 spans 12 residues. Germline CDR1 SQVTM, CDR2 ANQGSEA. Trimming removed 0 bases at V and 10 bases at J, with 10 bases between.

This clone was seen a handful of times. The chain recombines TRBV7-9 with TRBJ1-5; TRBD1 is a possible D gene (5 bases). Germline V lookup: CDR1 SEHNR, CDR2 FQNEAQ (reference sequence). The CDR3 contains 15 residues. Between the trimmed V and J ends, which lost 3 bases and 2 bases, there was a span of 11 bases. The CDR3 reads CASSFGQGGNQPQHF. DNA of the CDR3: TGTGCCAGCAGCTTCGGTCAAGGGGGCAATCAGCCCCAGCATTTT.

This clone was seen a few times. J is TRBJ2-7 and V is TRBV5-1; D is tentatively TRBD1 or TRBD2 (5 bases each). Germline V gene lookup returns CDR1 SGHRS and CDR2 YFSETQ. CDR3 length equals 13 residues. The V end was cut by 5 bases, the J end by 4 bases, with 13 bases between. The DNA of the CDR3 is TGCGCCAGCAGGTTAGAGGGGTGGTACGAGCAGTACTTC. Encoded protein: CASRLEGWYEQYF.

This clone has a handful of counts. The CDR3 DNA reads as TGTGCCAGCAGATTAAGCGGGGGGGACACCGGGGAGCTGTTTTTT. The encoded protein is CASRLSGGDTGELFF. The rearrangement links TRBV11-1 to TRBJ2-2, with TRBD2 identical over 10 bases. Germline values: CDR1 SGHAT, CDR2 FQDESV (reference sequence). The CDR3 contains 15 residues. V lost 6 bases, J lost 3 bases, and 4 bases stayed unmatched.

For the CDR3, the DNA is TGTGCCAGCAGGACGGGTCCCTTCACAGATACGCAGTATTTT. Translation: CASRTGPFTDTQYF. The J gene is TRBJ2-3, the V gene TRBV2; D unresolved. The CDR3 loop spans 14 amino acids. Germline CDR1 SNHLY, CDR2 FYNNEI. Trimming cost V 6 bases and J 2 bases, with 12 bases left between them.

The CDR3 loop reads CASSLGPGARNTEAFF. The CDR3 coding sequence is TGTGCCAGCAGTTTAGGGCCGGGGGCCAGGAACACTGAAGCTTTCTTT. The V gene is TRBV27, the J gene TRBJ1-1; D might be TRBD1 (6 bases). The CDR3 extends over 16 amino acids. Between the trimmed V and J ends, which lost 2 bases and 1 base, there was a span of 14 bases. The germline gives CDR1 MNHEY, CDR2 SMNVEV (reference sequence).

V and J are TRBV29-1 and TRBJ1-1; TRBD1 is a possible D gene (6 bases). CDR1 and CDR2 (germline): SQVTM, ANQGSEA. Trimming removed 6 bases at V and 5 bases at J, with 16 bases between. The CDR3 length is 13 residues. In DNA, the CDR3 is TGCAGCGTCTTCCGGGGGCTTGGGACTGAAGCTTTCTTT. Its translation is CSVFRGLGTEAFF. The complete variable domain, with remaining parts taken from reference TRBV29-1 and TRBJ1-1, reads SAVISQKPSRDICQRGTSLTIQCQVDSQVTMMFWYRQQPGQSLTLIATANQGSEATYESGFVIDKFPISRPNLTFSTLTVSNMSPEDSSIYLCSVFRGLGTEAFFGQGTRLTVV.

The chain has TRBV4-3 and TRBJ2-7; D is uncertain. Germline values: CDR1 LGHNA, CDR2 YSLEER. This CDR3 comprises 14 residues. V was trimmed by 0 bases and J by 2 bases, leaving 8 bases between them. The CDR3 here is CASSQEGGAYEQYF. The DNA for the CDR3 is TGCGCCAGCAGCCAAGAGGGTGGAGCCTACGAGCAGTACTTC.

CDR3 protein: CAWSDPNQPQHF. The DNA of the CDR3 is TGTGCCTGGAGTGACCCTAATCAGCCCCAGCATTTT. The chain employs TRBV30 and TRBJ1-5; D gene ambiguous. Trimming left V 1 base short and J 4 bases short, with 5 bases between. From germline, CDR1 is GTSNPN and CDR2 SVGIG (reference sequence). The CDR3 is 12 residues long.

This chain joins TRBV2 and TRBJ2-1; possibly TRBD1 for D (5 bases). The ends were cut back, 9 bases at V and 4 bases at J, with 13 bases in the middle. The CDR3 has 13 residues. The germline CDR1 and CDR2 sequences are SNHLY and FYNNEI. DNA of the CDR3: TGTGCCAGTCTACAGGAACTTTACAATGAGCAGTTCTTC. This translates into CASLQELYNEQFF.

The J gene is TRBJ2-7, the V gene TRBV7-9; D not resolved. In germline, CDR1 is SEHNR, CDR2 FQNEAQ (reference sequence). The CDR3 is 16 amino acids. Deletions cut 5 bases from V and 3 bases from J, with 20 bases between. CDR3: CASSGNLDEGYYEQYF. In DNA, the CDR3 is TGTGCCAGCAGCGGGAACTTGGACGAAGGATACTACGAGCAGTACTTC.

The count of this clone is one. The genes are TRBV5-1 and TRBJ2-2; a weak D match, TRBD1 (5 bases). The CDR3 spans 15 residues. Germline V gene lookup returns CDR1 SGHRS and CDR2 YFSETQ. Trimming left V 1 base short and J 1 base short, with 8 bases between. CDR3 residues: CASSLYQGNTGELFF. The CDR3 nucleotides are TGCGCCAGCAGCTTGTACCAGGGGAACACCGGGGAGCTGTTTTTT.

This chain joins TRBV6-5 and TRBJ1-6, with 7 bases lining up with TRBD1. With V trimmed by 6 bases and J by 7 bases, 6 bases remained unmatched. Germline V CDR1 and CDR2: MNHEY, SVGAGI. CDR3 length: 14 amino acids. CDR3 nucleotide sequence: TGTGCCAGCAGATCCGGGACAGCAAATTCACCCCTCCACTTT. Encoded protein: CASRSGTANSPLHF.

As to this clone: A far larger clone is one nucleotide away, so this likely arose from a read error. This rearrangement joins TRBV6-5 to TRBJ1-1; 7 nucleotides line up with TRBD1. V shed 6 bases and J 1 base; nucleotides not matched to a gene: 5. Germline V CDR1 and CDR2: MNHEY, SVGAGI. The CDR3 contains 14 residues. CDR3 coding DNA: TGTGCCAGCAGCTGGGGACAGTCGAACACTGAAGCTTTCTTT. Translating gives CASSWGQSNTEAFF.

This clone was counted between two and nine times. The CDR3 nucleotides read TGCGCCAGCAGCCAAGGTACCCCGACTAGCGGGATCTACGAGCAGTACTTC. Its translation: CASSQGTPTSGIYEQYF. The chain has TRBV4-3 and TRBJ2-7; 11 positions match TRBD2. Looked up from germline, CDR1 is LGHNA and CDR2 is YSLEER. The CDR3 contains 17 residues. V trimming: 1 base; J trimming: 3 bases; junction bases outside the gene matches: 8.

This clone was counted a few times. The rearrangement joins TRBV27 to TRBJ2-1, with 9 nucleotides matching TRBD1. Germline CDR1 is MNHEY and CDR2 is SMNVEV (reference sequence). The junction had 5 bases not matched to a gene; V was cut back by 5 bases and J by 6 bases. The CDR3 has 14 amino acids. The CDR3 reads CASSLRQGVNEQFF. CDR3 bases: TGTGCCAGCAGTCTCAGACAGGGGGTCAATGAGCAGTTCTTC.

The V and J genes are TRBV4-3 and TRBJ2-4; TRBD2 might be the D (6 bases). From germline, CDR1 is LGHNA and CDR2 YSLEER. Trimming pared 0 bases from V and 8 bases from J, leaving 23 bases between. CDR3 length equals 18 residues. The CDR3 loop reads CASSQEGRSEGVGDIQYF. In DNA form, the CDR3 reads TGCGCCAGCAGCCAAGAAGGGAGGAGCGAAGGAGTCGGGGACATTCAGTACTTC.

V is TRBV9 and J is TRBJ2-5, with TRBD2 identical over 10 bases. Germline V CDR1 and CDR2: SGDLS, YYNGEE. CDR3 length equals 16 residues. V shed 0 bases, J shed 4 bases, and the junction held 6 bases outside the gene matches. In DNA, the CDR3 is TGTGCCAGCAGCGTAGGTCTAGCGGGGGAGGGAGAGACCCAGTACTTC. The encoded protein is CASSVGLAGEGETQYF.

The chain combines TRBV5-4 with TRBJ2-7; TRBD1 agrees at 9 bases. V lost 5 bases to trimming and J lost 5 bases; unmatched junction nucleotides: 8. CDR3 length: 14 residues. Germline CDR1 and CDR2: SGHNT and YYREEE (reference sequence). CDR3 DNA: TGTGCCAGCAGTCTCGGGACAGGGAAAAACGAGCAGTACTTC. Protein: CASSLGTGKNEQYF.

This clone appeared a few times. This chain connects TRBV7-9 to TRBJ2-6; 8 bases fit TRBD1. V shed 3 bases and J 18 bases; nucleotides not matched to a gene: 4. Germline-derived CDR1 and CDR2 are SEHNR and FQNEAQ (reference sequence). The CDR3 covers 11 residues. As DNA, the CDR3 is TGTGCCAGCAGCTTTAGGACAGGGCAGACTTTC. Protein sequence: CASSFRTGQTF.

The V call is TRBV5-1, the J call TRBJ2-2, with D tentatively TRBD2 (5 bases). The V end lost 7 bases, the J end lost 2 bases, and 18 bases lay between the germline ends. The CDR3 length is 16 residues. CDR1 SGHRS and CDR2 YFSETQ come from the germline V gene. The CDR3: CASQRSGRRNTGELFF. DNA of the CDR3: TGCGCCAGCCAAAGGAGCGGACGGCGCAACACCGGGGAGCTGTTTTTT.

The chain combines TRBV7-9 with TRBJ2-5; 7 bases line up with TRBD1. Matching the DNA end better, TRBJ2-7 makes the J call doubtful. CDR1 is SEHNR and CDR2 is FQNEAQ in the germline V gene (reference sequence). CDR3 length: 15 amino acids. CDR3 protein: CASSYYRDRVYEQYF. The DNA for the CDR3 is TGTGCCAGCAGCTACTACCGGGACAGAGTCTACGAGCAGTACTTC.